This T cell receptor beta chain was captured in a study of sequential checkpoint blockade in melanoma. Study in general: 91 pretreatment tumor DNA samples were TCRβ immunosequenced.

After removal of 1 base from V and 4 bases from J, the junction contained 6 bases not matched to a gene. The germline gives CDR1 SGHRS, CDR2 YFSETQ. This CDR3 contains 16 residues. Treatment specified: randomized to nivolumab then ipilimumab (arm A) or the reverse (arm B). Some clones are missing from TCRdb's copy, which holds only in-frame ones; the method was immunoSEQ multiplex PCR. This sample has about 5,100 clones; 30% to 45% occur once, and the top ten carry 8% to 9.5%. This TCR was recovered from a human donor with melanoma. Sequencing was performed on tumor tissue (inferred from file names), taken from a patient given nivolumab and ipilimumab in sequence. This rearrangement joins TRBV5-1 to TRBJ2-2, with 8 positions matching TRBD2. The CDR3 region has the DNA TGCGCCAGCAGCTTGAATTCGCGGGAGGCCACCGGGGAGCTGTTTTTT. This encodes CASSLNSREATGELFF. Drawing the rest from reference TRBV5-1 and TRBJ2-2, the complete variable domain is KAGVTQTPRYLIKTRGQQVTLSCSPISGHRSVSWYQQTPGQGLQFLFEYFSETQRNKGNFPGRFSGRQFSNSRSEMNVSTLELGDSALYLCASSLNSREATGELFFGEGSRLTVL.